These 19 T cell receptor beta chains share one sample of origin, sequenced in a study of cytomegalovirus exposure and HLA in healthy donors. The primer mix had 60 Vbeta and 13 Jbeta primers. Libraries were prepared by immunoSEQ multiplex PCR; TCRdb keeps only in-frame clonotypes and omits some of them. The sample lists about 130,000 clones; 60% to 85% were seen once. The material sequenced was PBMCs. The receptors here all came from a young man in good health and CMV-seronegative.

V gene TRBV2 combines with J gene TRBJ1-1; D unresolved. CDR1 is SNHLY and CDR2 is FYNNEI in the germline V gene. V lost 8 bases, J lost 4 bases, and 14 bases lay in between. This CDR3 has 13 residues. The CDR3 bases are TGTGCCAGCTCGGGAGCCCTAGGCACTGAAGCTTTCTTT. It encodes CASSGALGTEAFF. Combining the CDR3 with reference TRBV2 and TRBJ1-1 gives the whole variable domain EPEVTQTPSHQVTQMGQEVILRCVPISNHLYFYWYRQILGQKVEFLVSFYNNEISEKSEIFDDQFSVERPDGSNFTLKIRSTKLEDSAMYFCASSGALGTEAFFGQGTRLTVV.

This clone has a handful of counts. The chain carries TRBV18 and TRBJ1-1; possibly TRBD1 for D (5 bases). Germline-derived CDR1 and CDR2 are KGHSH and LQKENI. This CDR3 is built from 13 residues. The V end lost 6 bases, the J end lost 4 bases, and 12 bases lay between the germline ends. CDR3 residues: CASSPRVGTEAFF. In nucleotides, the CDR3 is TGTGCCAGCTCCCCCAGGGTAGGCACTGAAGCTTTCTTT.

The chain has TRBV7-2 and TRBJ1-2; 12 bases align to TRBD1. CDR1 is SGHTA, CDR2 FQGNSA, per germline. V gave up 5 bases and J gave up 5 bases; unmatched junction bases: 3. The CDR3 spans 14 residues. This CDR3 reads CASSPGQGAYGYTF. In nucleotides, the CDR3 is TGTGCCAGCAGCCCGGGACAGGGGGCTTATGGCTACACCTTC.

The chain links TRBV6-5 to TRBJ2-7; possibly TRBD1 for D (7 bases). CDR1 MNHEY and CDR2 SVGAGI come from the germline V gene. The CDR3 runs to 14 residues. Trimming shortened V by 6 bases and J by 2 bases, and 14 bases separated the two germline ends. CDR3 in amino acids: CASSWRDSAYEQYF. CDR3 nucleotide sequence: TGTGCCAGCAGCTGGCGGGACAGTGCCTACGAGCAGTACTTC.

The chain is built from TRBV2 and TRBJ2-3; 11 nucleotides agree with TRBD2. The CDR3 covers 16 residues. The ends lost 2 bases at V and 3 bases at J; junction bases unmatched: 4. Germline CDR1 is SNHLY and CDR2 is FYNNEI. The CDR3 region has the DNA TGTGCCAGCAGTGAAAGGGCTAGCGGGGGGACAGATACGCAGTATTTT. It codes for CASSERASGGTDTQYF.

The chain carries TRBV27 and TRBJ1-1; 9 bases align to TRBD1. From germline, CDR1 is MNHEY and CDR2 SMNVEV (reference sequence). The CDR3 covers 16 residues. Unmatched junction bases numbered 7, after V lost 5 bases and J lost 0 bases. The CDR3 loop is CASSPQQGAMNTEAFF. For the CDR3, the DNA is TGTGCCAGCAGTCCACAACAGGGGGCGATGAACACTGAAGCTTTCTTT.

Only one count was recorded for this clone. This chain connects TRBV6-5 to TRBJ2-2; D not resolved. The CDR3 totals 14 residues. Germline V lookup: CDR1 MNHEY, CDR2 SVGAGI. V was shortened by 2 bases and J by 6 bases, with 10 bases between the two germline ends. The CDR3 loop reads CASSYLLFPGELFF. The CDR3 bases are TGTGCCAGCAGTTACCTCTTGTTCCCCGGGGAGCTGTTTTTT.

This chain uses TRBV4-1 with TRBJ2-3; D possibly corresponds to TRBD2 (6 bases). Trimming removed 6 bases at V and 6 bases at J, with 19 bases between. Per germline, CDR1 MGHRA and CDR2 YSYEKL. This CDR3 has 15 amino acids. CDR3 DNA sequence: TGCGCCAGCAGAGGGTTGGGTCTAGCGCCCGATACGCAGTATTTT. Encoded protein: CASRGLGLAPDTQYF.

This chain joins TRBV7-9 and TRBJ1-5; no reliable D call. The CDR3 runs 14 residues. V dropped 1 base and J dropped 0 bases, with 4 bases sitting between them. Germline values: CDR1 SEHNR, CDR2 FQNEAQ (reference sequence). In DNA form, the CDR3 reads TGTGCCAGCAGCTTAGACGGTAGCAATCAGCCCCAGCATTTT. Protein: CASSLDGSNQPQHF.

The rearrangement links TRBV6-5 to TRBJ2-1, with unresolved D. Germline CDR1 is MNHEY and CDR2 is SVGAGI. Trimming pared 0 bases from V and 7 bases from J, leaving 10 bases between. This CDR3 is 14 amino acids long. CDR3 bases: TGTGCCAGCAGTTACTCCATAACCGGGAATGAGCAGTTCTTC. Translated, it gives CASSYSITGNEQFF.

A few counts support this clone. The chain links TRBV7-9 to TRBJ1-2; 9 bases fit TRBD1. J gave up 3 bases and V 4 bases, and 9 bases lay outside the gene matches. The CDR3 sequence is 16 residues long. Germline values: CDR1 SEHNR, CDR2 FQNEAQ (reference sequence). The DNA of the CDR3 is TGTGCCAGCAGCTCCGAGACAGGGGGATCCGACTATGGCTACACCTTC. Its translation is CASSSETGGSDYGYTF.

CDR3 sequence reads: CASGRRTDTQYF. The CDR3 DNA follows: TGTGCCAGCGGGAGGAGGACAGATACGCAGTATTTT. The genes are TRBV2 and TRBJ2-3; TRBD2 might be the D (6 bases). The CDR3 is 12 amino acids. With 8 bases removed from V and 3 bases from J, the gap between germline ends came to 9 bases. Germline CDR1 is SNHLY and CDR2 is FYNNEI.

This rearrangement joins TRBV6-1 to TRBJ2-2, with D tentatively TRBD1 (5 bases). Per germline, CDR1 MNHNS and CDR2 SASEGT. The CDR3 length is 13 residues. V was pared by 7 bases and J by 3 bases, with 9 bases between. CDR3 nucleotide sequence: TGTGCCAGCAACAGGCTGGACACCGGGGAGCTGTTTTTT. This encodes CASNRLDTGELFF.

The rearrangement links TRBV28 to TRBJ2-3; 7 bases line up with TRBD2. Germline lookup yields CDR1 MDHEN and CDR2 SYDVKM. V dropped 3 bases and J dropped 4; count of bases not matched to a gene: 4. The CDR3 has 14 residues. The CDR3 is CASSFRREPDTQYF. The CDR3 DNA is TGTGCCAGCAGTTTTAGGCGGGAGCCAGATACGCAGTATTTT.

V is TRBV27 and J is TRBJ1-1, with a weak D call TRBD1 (5 bases). There are 14 residues in the CDR3. V was trimmed by 6 bases and J by 1 base, leaving 12 bases between them. Germline CDR1 and CDR2: MNHEY and SMNVEV (reference sequence). The CDR3 nucleotides are TGTGCCAGCAGCCCTTACGGGGGGAACACTGAAGCTTTCTTT. Translating gives CASSPYGGNTEAFF.

This rearrangement joins TRBV11-2 to TRBJ1-1; 7 bases align to TRBD1. The CDR3 is made up of 16 amino acids. The germline V gene encodes CDR1 SGHAT and CDR2 FQNNGV. The trim removed 6 bases at V and 0 bases at J, leaving 10 bases unmatched. The CDR3 DNA reads as TGTGCCAGCAGTTTACTTCCGGGACAGTTGAACACTGAAGCTTTCTTT. Protein product: CASSLLPGQLNTEAFF.

The chain carries TRBV7-9 and TRBJ2-3; tentatively, D is TRBD2 (6 bases). The V gene's germline CDR1 is SEHNR and CDR2 FQNEAQ (reference sequence). This CDR3 contains 15 residues. The germline V and J ends were trimmed by 4 bases and 3 bases, with 14 bases remaining between them. The DNA of the CDR3 is TGTGCCAGCAGCTCCGCGGCGGGGCTTACAGATACGCAGTATTTT. Translating it yields CASSSAAGLTDTQYF.

The chain couples TRBV6-1 to TRBJ2-7, with TRBD1 as a possible D gene (6 bases). This CDR3 is 14 amino acids long. The germline gives CDR1 MNHNS, CDR2 SASEGT. Trimming took 6 bases from V and 5 from J, leaving 17 bases between them. The CDR3: CASRDQVGADEQYF. For the CDR3, the DNA is TGTGCCAGCAGAGATCAGGTGGGGGCCGACGAGCAGTACTTC.

The V gene is TRBV7-9, the J gene TRBJ2-1; weak D call: TRBD2 (6 bases). There are 15 residues in the CDR3. Trimming shortened V by 5 bases and J by 2 bases, and 13 bases separated the two germline ends. Germline V CDR1 and CDR2: SEHNR, FQNEAQ (reference sequence). CDR3 sequence reads: CASSAGPWAYNEQFF. The CDR3 DNA is TGTGCCAGCAGCGCGGGACCCTGGGCCTACAATGAGCAGTTCTTC.